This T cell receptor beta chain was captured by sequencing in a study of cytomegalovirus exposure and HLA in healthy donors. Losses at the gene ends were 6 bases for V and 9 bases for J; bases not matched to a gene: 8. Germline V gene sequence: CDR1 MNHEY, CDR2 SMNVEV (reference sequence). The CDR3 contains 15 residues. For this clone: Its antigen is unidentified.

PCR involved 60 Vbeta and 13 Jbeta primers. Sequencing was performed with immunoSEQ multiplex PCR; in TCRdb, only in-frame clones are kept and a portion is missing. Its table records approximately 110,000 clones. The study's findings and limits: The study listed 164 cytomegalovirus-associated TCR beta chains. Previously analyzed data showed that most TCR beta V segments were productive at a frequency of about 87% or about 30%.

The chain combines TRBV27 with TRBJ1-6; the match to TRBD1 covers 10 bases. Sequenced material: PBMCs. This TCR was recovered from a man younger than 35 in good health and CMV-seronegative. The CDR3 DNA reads TGTGCCAGCAGCGATAGGACAGGGGGTACTTCACCCCTCCACTTT. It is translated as CASSDRTGGTSPLHF.